The clone carrying this T cell receptor beta chain turned up a few times. Its antigen is not identified. Collection occurred without any documented infections or immune events in donors. This specimen belongs to a study of identifying expanded T cells in peripheral blood. Here immunoSEQ multiplex PCR was the method, and the copy in TCRdb shows in-frame clones only, minus some. Counted here are about 58,000 clones, roughly nine tenths occurring once; the ten biggest clones make up around 3.5%. Findings and limits, study-wide: Roughly 2-week clone count variance significantly increased as total template count grew. Technical replicates showed about 1.1 changed clones; approximately two weeks 15 to 20; four weeks 19.

This receptor was identified in a person aged 18 to 75 in good health. Sequenced sample: blood.

This chain's CDR3 is CASANRNGNTIYF. CDR3 coding DNA: TGTGCCAGCGCCAACAGGAACGGAAACACCATATATTTT. This chain connects TRBV6-1 to TRBJ1-3; possible D gene TRBD1, 5 bases. V was shortened by 8 bases and J by 4 bases, with 12 bases between the two germline ends. This CDR3 comprises 13 residues. Germline V CDR1 and CDR2: MNHNS, SASEGT.